These 18 T cell receptor beta chains came from one sample sequenced in a study of cytomegalovirus exposure and HLA in healthy donors. The PCR made use of 60 Vbeta and 13 Jbeta primers. Here immunoSEQ multiplex PCR was the method, and the copy in TCRdb shows in-frame clones only, minus some. The sample carries some 200,000 clones, roughly 78% recorded once. Material: PBMCs. The receptor source for this set is a boy aged 5-17 years in good health and CMV-seronegative.

The chain uses TRBV5-5 and TRBJ2-5; 10 positions match TRBD2. Trimming at V came to 0 bases and at J to 5 bases, leaving 4 bases not matched to a gene. Germline assignment: CDR1 SGHKS and CDR2 YYEKEE (reference sequence). CDR3 length: 15 amino acids. The CDR3 spells CASSLVSGRRETQYF. The DNA of the CDR3 is TGTGCCAGCAGCTTGGTTAGCGGGAGGCGGGAGACCCAGTACTTC.

This chain joins TRBV7-9 and TRBJ2-1; 10 bases are shared with TRBD2. There are 16 residues in the CDR3. Germline V lookup: CDR1 SEHNR, CDR2 FQNEAQ (reference sequence). V lost 10 bases to trimming and J lost 0 bases; unmatched junction nucleotides: 9. CDR3 in amino acids: CATSKASGSSYNEQFF. The CDR3 nucleotides read TGTGCCACCTCAAAGGCTAGCGGGAGCTCCTACAATGAGCAGTTCTTC.

The J gene is TRBJ2-3, the V gene TRBV7-9; 11 nucleotides line up with TRBD1. The germline V gene has CDR1 SEHNR and CDR2 FQNEAQ (reference sequence). V was pared by 5 bases and J by 2 bases, with 3 bases of the junction left unmatched. The CDR3 is 15 residues long. CDR3 residues: CASSRTGGFTDTQYF. CDR3 coding DNA: TGTGCCAGCAGCCGGACAGGGGGCTTCACAGATACGCAGTATTTT.

The chain recombines TRBV6-1 with TRBJ1-1; unclear D gene. Germline CDR1 reads MNHNS; CDR2 reads SASEGT. The CDR3 covers 12 residues. V lost 7 bases and J 4 bases, leaving 10 bases between the germline ends. CDR3 sequence: CASITGVTEAFF. The CDR3 DNA is TGTGCCAGCATCACGGGTGTCACTGAAGCTTTCTTT.

The chain employs TRBV5-4 and TRBJ2-1; 8 nucleotides line up with TRBD1. This CDR3 has 19 residues. Unmatched junction bases numbered 23, after V lost 5 bases and J lost 7 bases. Germline CDR1 SGHNT, CDR2 YYREEE (reference sequence). In DNA, the CDR3 is TGTGCCAGCAGTCCACGACAGGGGCGCAGGGTGGAGGTAGGAAATGAGCAGTTCTTC. Residues: CASSPRQGRRVEVGNEQFF. The full variable domain, completed using reference TRBV5-4 and TRBJ2-1, is ETGVTQSPTHLIKTRGQQVTLRCSSQSGHNTVSWYQQALGQGPQFIFQYYREEENGRGNFPPRFSGLQFPNYSSELNVNALELDDSALYLCASSPRQGRRVEVGNEQFFGPGTRLTVL.

The chain combines TRBV27 with TRBJ2-7; D not certain. This CDR3 has 12 residues. V gave up 3 bases and J gave up 5 bases, with 8 bases separating them. The V gene's germline CDR1 is MNHEY and CDR2 SMNVEV (reference sequence). CDR3 amino acids: CASSFLGDEQYF. The CDR3 region has the DNA TGTGCCAGCAGTTTCCTCGGTGACGAGCAGTACTTC.

This sequence joins TRBV5-4 and TRBJ2-2, with 16 nucleotides matching TRBD2. This CDR3 has 18 residues. Germline CDR1 reads SGHNT; CDR2 reads YYREEE (reference sequence). Trimming removed 5 bases from V and 6 bases from J; junction bases left unmatched: 10. CDR3 sequence reads: CASRRRGLAGGPPGELFF. CDR3 in DNA: TGTGCCAGCAGACGCCGGGGACTAGCGGGGGGGCCTCCCGGGGAGCTGTTTTTT.

This chain joins TRBV4-2 and TRBJ2-7; 13 bases align to TRBD2. There are 18 residues in the CDR3. Germline CDR1 reads LGHNA; CDR2 reads YNFKEQ. V trimming: 4 bases; J trimming: 2 bases; junction bases outside the gene matches: 11. CDR3 bases: TGTGCCAGCAGCCGCGGACTAGCGGGGGTCACCCCCCCCTACGAGCAGTACTTC. Its translation is CASSRGLAGVTPPYEQYF.

This clone was detected only a few times. The CDR3 DNA follows: TGTGCTAGTGGTTTGGTAACCGGGGACACCGGGGAGCTGTTTTTT. Residues: CASGLVTGDTGELFF. The V and J genes are TRBV12-5 and TRBJ2-2; D possibly corresponds to TRBD2 (5 bases). This CDR3 comprises 15 residues. Germline lookup yields CDR1 LGHNT and CDR2 FRNRAP. The ends were cut back, 0 bases at V and 3 bases at J, with 8 bases in the middle.

The chain is built from TRBV19 and TRBJ2-2; TRBD1 might be the D (6 bases). This CDR3 has 13 residues. V lost 5 bases and J 5 bases, leaving 9 bases between the germline ends. Germline CDR1 is LNHDA and CDR2 is SQIVND (reference sequence). The CDR3 DNA sequence: TGTGCCAGTAGTCAGGGGCCAACCGGGGAGCTGTTTTTT. Translation gives CASSQGPTGELFF.

This rearrangement joins TRBV25-1 to TRBJ2-3, with TRBD1 identical over 7 bases. This CDR3 has 16 amino acids. Trimming took 5 bases from V and 3 from J; bases not matched to a gene: 11. Germline V gene lookup returns CDR1 MGHDK and CDR2 SYGVNS. CDR3 protein: CASSSDSGGLTDTQYF. CDR3 nucleotides: TGTGCCAGCAGTTCAGATTCAGGGGGTCTGACAGATACGCAGTATTTT.

V gene TRBV7-2 combines with J gene TRBJ2-3; 12 bases align to TRBD2. The ends lost 5 bases at V and 0 bases at J; junction bases unmatched: 9. This CDR3 has 18 residues. Looked up from germline, CDR1 is SGHTA and CDR2 is FQGNSA. In DNA form, the CDR3 reads TGTGCCAGCAGCCGCCTAGCGGGAGGGCCAATTAGCACAGATACGCAGTATTTT. Translated: CASSRLAGGPISTDTQYF.

The chain is built from TRBV15 and TRBJ1-4; 8 bases are shared with TRBD1. CDR1 and CDR2 (germline): LNHNV, YYDKDF (reference sequence). The CDR3 runs 16 residues. With 0 bases clipped from V and 8 bases from J, the junction kept 8 bases outside the gene matches. The CDR3 reads CATSREDRVAGEKLFF. The CDR3 nucleotides read TGTGCCACCAGCAGAGAGGACAGGGTCGCAGGCGAAAAACTGTTTTTT.

CDR3 sequence: CASSRDSHNEQFF. Written as DNA, the CDR3 is TGTGCCAGCAGTCGGGACAGTCACAATGAGCAGTTCTTC. The chain is built from TRBV6-5 and TRBJ2-1, with 7 bases lining up with TRBD1. Germline V CDR1 and CDR2: MNHEY, SVGAGI. This CDR3 spans 13 amino acids. The V segment lost 5 bases and the J segment 5 bases; nucleotides outside the gene matches: 3.

The V gene is TRBV27, the J gene TRBJ1-1; D uncertain. The CDR3 is 17 residues long. Trimming cost V 3 bases and J 0 bases, with 17 bases left between them. The V gene's germline CDR1 is MNHEY and CDR2 SMNVEV (reference sequence). CDR3 DNA sequence: TGTGCCAGCAGTTTCGTAGGAATCAGACACATGAACACTGAAGCTTTCTTT. It yields the protein CASSFVGIRHMNTEAFF.

This chain connects TRBV7-9 to TRBJ1-1; D perhaps matches TRBD1 (6 bases). The germline CDR1 and CDR2 sequences are SEHNR and FQNEAQ (reference sequence). V was cut by 3 bases and J by 4 bases, with 9 bases left in between. This CDR3 has 13 amino acids. As DNA, the CDR3 is TGTGCCAGCAGCTTTAGACAGGCCACTGAAGCTTTCTTT. This translates into CASSFRQATEAFF. The whole variable domain, remainder taken from reference TRBV7-9 and TRBJ1-1, is DTGVSQNPRHKITKRGQNVTFRCDPISEHNRLYWYRQTLGQGPEFLTYFQNEAQLEKSRLLSDRFSAERPKGSFSTLEIQRTEQGDSAMYLCASSFRQATEAFFGQGTRLTVV.

The CDR3 region is CASSLGLNNEQFF. The CDR3 coding sequence is TGCGCCAGCAGCTTGGGACTGAACAATGAGCAGTTCTTC. The chain has TRBV5-1 and TRBJ2-1; D is ambiguous. The CDR3 is made up of 13 amino acids. Deletions cut 0 bases from V and 5 bases from J, with 6 bases between. Germline V gene data show CDR1 as SGHRS and CDR2 as YFSETQ.

This chain uses TRBV19 with TRBJ2-2; 8 bases agree with TRBD1. The V gene's germline CDR1 is LNHDA and CDR2 SQIVND (reference sequence). V trimming: 4 bases; J trimming: 3 bases; junction bases outside the gene matches: 10. The CDR3 loop spans 17 amino acids. The CDR3 DNA reads TGTGCCAGTAGTACAGCCCGGACAGGGTTTGACACCGGGGAGCTGTTTTTT. It encodes CASSTARTGFDTGELFF.